This is a list of T cell receptor beta chains from one sample in a study of T cell repertoires in cytomegalovirus infection. TCRdb re-derived calls from the reads in MiXCR, one entry per CDR3 protein. The data show approximately 750,000 distinct CDR3 sequences, 35% to 45% seen once. Material for sequencing was PBMCs. Receptor source: a human donor in good health (CMV status not recorded). Some clones in this sample may be carry-over from other donors' samples. CDR3s include the opening cysteine and the closing phenylalanine or tryptophan.

CDR3 protein: CASSLNRESTDTQYF
V gene: TRBV7-6
J gene: TRBJ2-3
CDR3 length: 15

CDR3 protein: CAISESSGLSSGNTIYF
V gene: TRBV10-3
J gene: TRBJ1-3
CDR3 length: 17

CDR3 protein: CSASLAGAPSYEQYF
V gene: TRBV20-1
J gene: TRBJ2-7
CDR3 length: 15

CDR3 protein: CASSLRQALNTEAFF
V gene: TRBV5-5
J gene: TRBJ1-1
CDR3 length: 15

CDR3 protein: CSALDSGRTNNEQFF
V gene: TRBV20-1
J gene: TRBJ2-1
CDR3 length: 15

CDR3 protein: CASSLGLLVGLGVRGHQPQHF
V gene: TRBV7-6
J gene: TRBJ1-5
CDR3 length: 21

CDR3 protein: CASSRNGNRGINSPLHF
V gene: TRBV12-3/TRBV12-4
J gene: TRBJ1-6
CDR3 length: 17

CDR3 protein: CASRAGLLSYNEQFF
V gene: TRBV28
J gene: TRBJ2-1
CDR3 length: 15

CDR3 protein: CSVEGAHEQYF
V gene: TRBV29-1
J gene: TRBJ2-7
CDR3 length: 11

CDR3 protein: CASSSHRTSGFQETQYF
V gene: TRBV7-2
J gene: TRBJ2-5
CDR3 length: 17

CDR3 protein: CASSQLPRNQETQYF
V gene: TRBV3-1
J gene: TRBJ2-5
CDR3 length: 15

CDR3 protein: CASSFPLAGGNTGELFF
V gene: TRBV7-6
J gene: TRBJ2-2
CDR3 length: 17

CDR3 protein: CASSEDSHNQPQHF
V gene: TRBV6-1
J gene: TRBJ1-5
CDR3 length: 14

CDR3 protein: CATSQSASYEQYF
V gene: TRBV15
J gene: TRBJ2-7
CDR3 length: 13

CDR3 protein: CASSLGWGEKAYTEAFF
V gene: TRBV7-2
J gene: TRBJ1-1
CDR3 length: 17

CDR3 protein: CASSYLPGHGASPLHF
V gene: TRBV6-6
J gene: TRBJ1-6
CDR3 length: 16

CDR3 protein: CASSLAGQLNTEAFF
V gene: TRBV7-8
J gene: TRBJ1-1
CDR3 length: 15

CDR3 protein: CASSYSGELDEQFF
V gene: TRBV6-5
J gene: TRBJ2-1
CDR3 length: 14

CDR3 protein: CSASQGTLNTEAFF
V gene: TRBV20-1
J gene: TRBJ1-1
CDR3 length: 14

CDR3 protein: CASSRSRGVQAEAFF
V gene: TRBV6-8
J gene: TRBJ1-1
CDR3 length: 15

CDR3 protein: CASSVWDSDLRNQPQHF
V gene: TRBV7-2
J gene: TRBJ1-5
CDR3 length: 17

CDR3 protein: CAWSPTGLAGGRNEQFF
V gene: TRBV30
J gene: TRBJ2-1
CDR3 length: 17

CDR3 protein: CASSFSYSDYGYTF
V gene: TRBV11-1
J gene: TRBJ1-2
CDR3 length: 14

CDR3 protein: CASSVRLAAKEDTQYF
V gene: TRBV19
J gene: TRBJ2-3
CDR3 length: 16

CDR3 protein: CASRARVAGDIQYF
V gene: TRBV19
J gene: TRBJ2-4
CDR3 length: 14

CDR3 protein: CASRPTGSGTQYF
V gene: TRBV28
J gene: TRBJ2-5
CDR3 length: 13

CDR3 protein: CASSIPGTGGYDEQYF
V gene: TRBV5-1
J gene: TRBJ2-7
CDR3 length: 16

CDR3 protein: CASSLGTSGTNTGELFF
V gene: TRBV7-2
J gene: TRBJ2-2
CDR3 length: 17

CDR3 protein: CASQLAGSYNEQFF
V gene: TRBV19
J gene: TRBJ2-1
CDR3 length: 14

CDR3 protein: CASSSGRDSPLHF
V gene: TRBV6-6
J gene: TRBJ1-6
CDR3 length: 13

CDR3 protein: CAIPPRTAGETQYF
V gene: TRBV2
J gene: TRBJ2-5
CDR3 length: 14

CDR3 protein: CAISRDVGEQYF
V gene: TRBV10-3
J gene: TRBJ2-7
CDR3 length: 12

CDR3 protein: CASSDGQGGTDTQYF
V gene: TRBV6-4
J gene: TRBJ2-3
CDR3 length: 15

CDR3 protein: CSFQETGGTDTQYF
V gene: TRBV20-1
J gene: TRBJ2-3
CDR3 length: 14

CDR3 protein: CASSLDTGTNQPQHF
V gene: TRBV7-8
J gene: TRBJ1-5
CDR3 length: 15

CDR3 protein: CASSFSGSKAGELFF
V gene: TRBV5-8
J gene: TRBJ2-2
CDR3 length: 15

CDR3 protein: CASSLGGTGQEAQYF
V gene: TRBV11-2
J gene: TRBJ2-5
CDR3 length: 15

CDR3 protein: CASLDDRVGNTGELFF
V gene: TRBV7-9
J gene: TRBJ2-2
CDR3 length: 16

CDR3 protein: CASSLSNRGEAFF
V gene: TRBV28
J gene: TRBJ1-1
CDR3 length: 13